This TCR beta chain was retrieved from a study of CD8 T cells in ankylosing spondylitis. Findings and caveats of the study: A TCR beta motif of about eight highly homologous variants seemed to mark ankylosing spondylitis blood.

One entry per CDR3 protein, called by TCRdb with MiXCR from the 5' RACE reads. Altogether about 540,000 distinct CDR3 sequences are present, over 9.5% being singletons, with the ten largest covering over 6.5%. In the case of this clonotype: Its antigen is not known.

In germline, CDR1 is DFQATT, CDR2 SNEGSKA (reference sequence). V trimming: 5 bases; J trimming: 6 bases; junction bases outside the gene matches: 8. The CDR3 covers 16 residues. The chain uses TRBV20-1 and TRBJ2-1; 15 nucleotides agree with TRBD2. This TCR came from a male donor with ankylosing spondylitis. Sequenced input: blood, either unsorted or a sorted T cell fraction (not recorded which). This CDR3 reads CSALPGLAGGVNEQFF. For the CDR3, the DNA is TGCAGTGCTCTTCCGGGACTAGCGGGAGGAGTCAATGAGCAGTTCTTC.